The 27 T cell receptor beta chains below were found in one sample sequenced in a study of cytomegalovirus exposure and HLA in healthy donors. The PCR used 60 Vbeta and 13 Jbeta primers. Generated by immunoSEQ multiplex PCR, the TCRdb table keeps only in-frame clones and is missing some. The sample holds some 190,000 clones, roughly 80% seen once. Sequencing used PBMCs. Receptors originate from a woman between 50 and 59 years old in good health and CMV-seronegative.

The chain uses TRBV6-5 and TRBJ2-7; 10 positions match TRBD2. This CDR3 is built from 14 residues. Looked up from germline, CDR1 is MNHEY and CDR2 is SVGAGI. With V trimmed by 8 bases and J by 2 bases, 6 bases remained unmatched. The DNA of the CDR3 is TGTGCCAGCTACCGGACTAGCGGTGCCTACGAGCAGTACTTC. It encodes CASYRTSGAYEQYF.

The J gene is TRBJ2-7, the V gene TRBV7-2; 7 positions agree with TRBD1. Unmatched junction bases numbered 3, after V lost 4 bases and J lost 0 bases. This CDR3 spans 14 amino acids. CDR1 SGHTA and CDR2 FQGNSA come from the germline V gene. CDR3 region: CASSYDRVSYEQYF. The CDR3 coding sequence is TGTGCCAGCAGCTATGACAGGGTCTCCTACGAGCAGTACTTC.

The chain carries TRBV14 and TRBJ1-2; D not resolved. Germline V CDR1 and CDR2: SGHDN, FVKESK. Trimming took off 0 bases at V and 4 bases at J, with 6 bases between the two ends. This CDR3 has 13 amino acids. The chain's CDR3 is CASSQDPGYGYTF. The CDR3 DNA is TGTGCCAGCAGCCAAGATCCAGGCTATGGCTACACCTTC.

On this clone itself: Other DNA variants within this sample encode the same CDR3. This sequence joins TRBV5-4 and TRBJ1-2, with D perhaps matching TRBD1 (6 bases). CDR3 size: 14 residues. V lost 4 bases and J 1 base, leaving 11 bases between the germline ends. The V gene's germline CDR1 is SGHNT and CDR2 YYREEE (reference sequence). CDR3 sequence: CASSPSDSNYGYTF. CDR3 coding DNA: TGTGCCAGCAGCCCCTCGGACAGTAACTATGGCTACACCTTC.

The chain uses TRBV27 and TRBJ2-1; the D gene is possibly TRBD2 (6 bases). Germline CDR1 and CDR2: MNHEY and SMNVEV (reference sequence). The CDR3 is 15 residues long. V was trimmed by 3 bases and J by 2 bases, leaving 11 bases between them. In DNA form, the CDR3 reads TGTGCCAGCAGTTTCTCCGGGGGACCCTACAATGAGCAGTTCTTC. This gives the protein CASSFSGGPYNEQFF.

The gene calls are TRBV7-2 and TRBJ2-5, with TRBD2 identical over 10 bases. The CDR3 spans 17 residues. V gave up 0 bases and J gave up 2 bases; unmatched junction bases: 6. Germline V gene data show CDR1 as SGHTA and CDR2 as FQGNSA. CDR3 nucleotide sequence: TGTGCCAGCAGCTTAGCGCGGACTAGCGGAAATCAAGAGACCCAGTACTTC. Translating gives CASSLARTSGNQETQYF.

The chain joins TRBV4-3 to TRBJ2-1, with D perhaps TRBD1 (6 bases). The V and J ends lost 5 bases and 9 bases respectively, with 14 bases between them. Germline V lookup: CDR1 LGHNA, CDR2 YSLEER. The CDR3 runs to 13 residues. The CDR3 coding sequence is TGCGCCAGCAGCTTGGTAGGGGGAGTTGAGCAGTTCTTC. Translated, it gives CASSLVGGVEQFF.

This clone came up a few times. This chain links TRBV4-2 with TRBJ1-1; D gene ambiguous. With 1 base removed from V and 0 bases from J, the gap between germline ends came to 9 bases. This CDR3 region has 15 residues. Germline V lookup: CDR1 LGHNA, CDR2 YNFKEQ. CDR3 in DNA: TGTGCCAGCAGCCAAGGGAGCTGGCTGAACACTGAAGCTTTCTTT. Translating it yields CASSQGSWLNTEAFF.

The genes are TRBV6-6 and TRBJ1-5; D not resolved. Germline CDR1 is MNHNY and CDR2 is SVGAGI (reference sequence). V shed 6 bases and J shed 0 bases, with 15 bases lying between them. The CDR3 consists of 16 residues. The CDR3 sequence is CASRGDLTVSNQPQHF. The CDR3, as DNA: TGTGCCAGCAGGGGCGACCTGACGGTTAGCAATCAGCCCCAGCATTTT.

V usage is TRBV30 and J usage is TRBJ2-3, with 16 bases aligning to TRBD2. V shed 0 bases and J 5 bases; nucleotides not matched to a gene: 2. This CDR3 is 16 amino acids long. Germline V gene data show CDR1 as GTSNPN and CDR2 as SVGIG (reference sequence). Here the CDR3 reads CAWSVGTSGRGDTQYF. Here the CDR3 DNA reads TGTGCCTGGAGTGTAGGGACTAGCGGGAGGGGAGATACGCAGTATTTT.

The chain combines TRBV9 with TRBJ2-7, with TRBD2 identical over 9 bases. Per the germline V gene, CDR1 is SGDLS and CDR2 is YYNGEE. Trimming at V came to 4 bases and at J to 5 bases, leaving 7 bases not matched to a gene. This CDR3 is 14 amino acids long. The CDR3 sequence is CASSLSGSINEQYF. In DNA form, the CDR3 reads TGTGCCAGCAGCCTTAGCGGGAGCATCAACGAGCAGTACTTC.

This CDR3 reads CAWSVGGERETQYF. The CDR3 DNA follows: TGTGCCTGGAGTGTGGGGGGGGAGAGAGAGACCCAGTACTTC. The rearrangement uses TRBV30 and TRBJ2-5, with 7 bases matching TRBD2. The CDR3 is 14 amino acids. The germline gives CDR1 GTSNPN, CDR2 SVGIG (reference sequence). V dropped 0 bases and J dropped 4; count of bases not matched to a gene: 5.

The rearrangement joins TRBV7-8 to TRBJ2-2; D is unresolved. Germline loops: CDR1 SGHVS, CDR2 FQNEAQ. The ends were cut back, 2 bases at V and 7 bases at J, with 8 bases in the middle. This CDR3 comprises 13 residues. This chain's CDR3 is CASSLTLVGELFF. As DNA, the CDR3 is TGTGCCAGCAGCTTAACCCTAGTCGGGGAGCTGTTTTTT. The full variable domain, its missing parts supplied by reference TRBV7-8 and TRBJ2-2, is GAGVSQSPRYKVAKRGQDVALRCDPISGHVSLFWYQQALGQGPEFLTYFQNEAQLDKSGLPSDRFFAERPEGSVSTLKIQRTQQEDSAVYLCASSLTLVGELFFGEGSRLTVL.

A remark on this clone: At one end, the junction sequence differs from germline, possibly due to a read error. This chain uses TRBV13 with TRBJ2-7; 7 nucleotides align to TRBD1. The CDR3 totals 14 residues. Germline loops: CDR1 PRHDT, CDR2 FYEKMQ (reference sequence). CDR3 residues: CAGSPETQGYEQYF. In DNA, the CDR3 is TGTGCCGGCAGCCCGGAGACACAGGGGTACGAGCAGTACTTC. The full variable domain, its missing parts supplied by reference TRBV13 and TRBJ2-7, is AAGVIQSPRHLIKEKRETATLKCYPIPRHDTVYWYQQGPGQDPQFLISFYEKMQSDKGSIPDRFSAQQFSDYHSELNMSSLELGDSALYFCAGSPETQGYEQYFGPGTRLTVT.

This clone was counted once. The V and J genes are TRBV7-2 and TRBJ2-7; D possibly corresponds to TRBD1 (6 bases). Trimming pared 5 bases from V and 2 bases from J, leaving 13 bases between. CDR1 is SGHTA and CDR2 is FQGNSA in the germline V gene. This CDR3 spans 14 amino acids. CDR3 sequence reads: CASSLTGTPYEQYF. In DNA form, the CDR3 reads TGTGCCAGCAGCCTCACAGGGACCCCCTACGAGCAGTACTTC. Supplemented by reference TRBV7-2 and TRBJ2-7, the full variable domain reads GAGVSQSPSNKVTEKGKDVELRCDPISGHTALYWYRQSLGQGLEFLIYFQGNSAPDKSGLPSDRFSAERTGGSVSTLTIQRTQQEDSAVYLCASSLTGTPYEQYFGPGTRLTVT.

This chain connects TRBV19 to TRBJ2-7; 11 nucleotides match TRBD1. The CDR3 contains 17 residues. The germline gives CDR1 LNHDA, CDR2 SQIVND (reference sequence). V lost 6 bases and J lost 2; bases outside the gene matches: 12. The CDR3 nucleotides are TGTGCCAGTAGCGGCCTCCCCGCGGGACAGGGGGCCTACGAGCAGTACTTC. Its protein is CASSGLPAGQGAYEQYF.

This chain connects TRBV15 to TRBJ2-5; D gene ambiguous. Per the germline V gene, CDR1 is LNHNV and CDR2 is YYDKDF (reference sequence). The V and J ends lost 0 bases and 4 bases respectively, with 12 bases between them. The CDR3 runs to 15 residues. The CDR3 bases are TGTGCCACCAGCAGAGATCCCCTCCCCCGAGAGACCCAGTACTTC. It yields the protein CATSRDPLPRETQYF.

This clone was found once. The chain has TRBV5-1 and TRBJ2-7, with 9 bases lining up with TRBD1. Germline V gives CDR1 SGHRS, CDR2 YFSETQ. The CDR3 consists of 14 residues. V was pared by 4 bases and J by 2 bases, with 4 bases of the junction left unmatched. In DNA, the CDR3 is TGCGCCAGCAGCCCGGGGGACAGGGCCTACGAGCAGTACTTC. Amino acids: CASSPGDRAYEQYF.

This clone was detected a few times. V usage is TRBV6-1 and J usage is TRBJ2-7; 7 nucleotides align to TRBD1. CDR3 length: 19 residues. V lost 3 bases, J lost 4 bases, and 21 bases stayed unmatched. CDR1 is MNHNS and CDR2 is SASEGT in the germline V gene. The CDR3 reads CASSDLRQGVGRQNYEQYF. CDR3 sequence (DNA): TGTGCCAGCAGTGACTTGAGACAGGGTGTTGGGCGACAAAATTACGAGCAGTACTTC.

The chain combines TRBV10-3 with TRBJ1-1, with D uncertain. The ends were cut back, 10 bases at V and 0 bases at J, with 9 bases in the middle. CDR1 is ENHRY and CDR2 is SYGVKD in the germline V gene. The CDR3 extends over 12 amino acids. CDR3 sequence: CATGFMNTEAFF. The CDR3 DNA reads TGTGCCACAGGATTCATGAACACTGAAGCTTTCTTT.

The V gene is TRBV27, the J gene TRBJ2-6; D gene uncertain. The CDR3 consists of 15 residues. Trimming stripped 2 bases from V and 0 bases from J, with 5 bases between. Germline CDR1 reads MNHEY; CDR2 reads SMNVEV (reference sequence). In DNA form, the CDR3 reads TGTGCCAGCAGTTTAACGGTCTCTGGGGCCAACGTCCTGACTTTC. Translating gives CASSLTVSGANVLTF. The full variable domain, its missing parts supplied by reference TRBV27 and TRBJ2-6, is EAQVTQNPRYLITVTGKKLTVTCSQNMNHEYMSWYRQDPGLGLRQIYYSMNVEVTDKGDVPEGYKVSRKEKRNFPLILESPSPNQTSLYFCASSLTVSGANVLTFGAGSRLTVL.

The V and J genes are TRBV5-1 and TRBJ2-2; TRBD2 might be the D (6 bases). Trimming removed 5 bases from V and 4 bases from J, with 15 bases in between. The CDR3 spans 15 residues. From germline, CDR1 is SGHRS and CDR2 YFSETQ. Here the CDR3 reads CASRGGGSRTGELFF. Here the CDR3 DNA reads TGCGCCAGCAGAGGTGGGGGGTCCCGCACCGGGGAGCTGTTTTTT. Using reference TRBV5-1 and TRBJ2-2 for the parts outside the CDR3, the full variable domain is KAGVTQTPRYLIKTRGQQVTLSCSPISGHRSVSWYQQTPGQGLQFLFEYFSETQRNKGNFPGRFSGRQFSNSRSEMNVSTLELGDSALYLCASRGGGSRTGELFFGEGSRLTVL.

The V call is TRBV7-3, the J call TRBJ1-1; 11 nucleotides agree with TRBD1. This CDR3 spans 14 amino acids. The junction had 8 bases not matched to a gene; V was cut back by 4 bases and J by 10 bases. The germline CDR1 and CDR2 sequences are SGHTA and FQGTGA. For the CDR3, the DNA is TGTGCCAGCAGCTCACCGGGACAGGGGGACGCAGCTTTCTTT. Its translation is CASSSPGQGDAAFF. Full variable domain (rest looked up from reference TRBV7-3 and TRBJ1-1): GAGVSQTPSNKVTEKGKYVELRCDPISGHTALYWYRQSLGQGPEFLIYFQGTGAADDSGLPNDRFFAVRPEGSVSTLKIQRTERGDSAVYLCASSSPGQGDAAFFGQGTRLTVV.

The chain recombines TRBV7-6 with TRBJ2-5, with 11 bases aligning to TRBD2. Germline V gene lookup returns CDR1 SGHVS and CDR2 FNYEAQ. This CDR3 has 15 residues. The junction had 4 bases not matched to a gene; V was cut back by 2 bases and J by 5 bases. This chain's CDR3 is CASSLLAGGTETQYF. CDR3 sequence (DNA): TGTGCCAGCAGCTTACTAGCGGGGGGTACGGAGACCCAGTACTTC.

The J gene is TRBJ2-7, the V gene TRBV7-2; no clear D. V was clipped by 3 bases and J by 2 bases, with 8 bases between them. CDR1 is SGHTA and CDR2 is FQGNSA in the germline V gene. This CDR3 spans 13 amino acids. CDR3 protein: CASSLADTYEQYF. DNA for the CDR3: TGTGCCAGCAGCTTGGCAGATACCTACGAGCAGTACTTC.

Here the CDR3 DNA reads TGTGCCAGCAGCCGAGGGATTGTCCCAGGCTATGGCTACACCTTC. Protein product: CASSRGIVPGYGYTF. The J gene is TRBJ1-2, the V gene TRBV5-6; D remains unclear. Trimming removed 4 bases from V and 4 bases from J, with 17 bases in between. The CDR3 is made up of 15 amino acids. Per germline, CDR1 SGHDT and CDR2 YYEEEE.

This chain joins TRBV29-1 and TRBJ1-1; TRBD1 aligns across 10 bases. The CDR3 totals 13 residues. Per germline, CDR1 SQVTM and CDR2 ANQGSEA. V was clipped by 6 bases and J by 5 bases; unmatched bases: 6. In nucleotides, the CDR3 is TGCAGCGTAGGGACAGGGGATCATACTGAAGCTTTCTTT. Protein: CSVGTGDHTEAFF.